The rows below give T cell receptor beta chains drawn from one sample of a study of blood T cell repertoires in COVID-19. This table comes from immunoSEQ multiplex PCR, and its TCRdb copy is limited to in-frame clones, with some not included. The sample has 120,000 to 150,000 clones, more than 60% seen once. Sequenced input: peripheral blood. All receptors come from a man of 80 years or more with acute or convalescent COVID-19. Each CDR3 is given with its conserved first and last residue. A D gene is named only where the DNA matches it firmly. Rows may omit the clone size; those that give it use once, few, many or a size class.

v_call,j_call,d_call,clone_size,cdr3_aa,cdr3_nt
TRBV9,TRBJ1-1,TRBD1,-,CASSGTGDTEAFF,TGTGCCAGCAGCGGGACAGGGGACACTGAAGCTTTCTTT
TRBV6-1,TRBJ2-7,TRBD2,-,CASSGSSGGPLSSEQYF,TGTGCCAGCAGTGGTTCTAGCGGGGGCCCCTTGAGTTCCGAGCAGTACTTC
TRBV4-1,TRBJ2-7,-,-,CASSQPTAEFYEQYF,TGCGCCAGCAGCCAGCCAACTGCGGAATTCTACGAGCAGTACTTC
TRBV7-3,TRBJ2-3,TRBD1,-,CASSLRAGGSTDTQYF,TGTGCCAGCAGCTTAAGGGCAGGGGGAAGCACAGATACGCAGTATTTT
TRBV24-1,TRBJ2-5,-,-,CATSDRTIQETQYF,TGTGCCACCAGCGACAGAACTATCCAAGAGACCCAGTACTTC
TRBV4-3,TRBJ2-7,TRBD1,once,CASSQGGQGAYEQYF,TGCGCCAGCAGCCAAGGTGGACAGGGGGCTTACGAGCAGTACTTC
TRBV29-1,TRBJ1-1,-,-,CSVKMGGGSLNTEAFF,TGCAGCGTCAAAATGGGGGGGGGATCGTTGAACACTGAAGCTTTCTTT
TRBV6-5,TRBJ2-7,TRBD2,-,CASKIGGSSYEQYF,TGTGCCAGCAAAATCGGCGGGAGCTCCTACGAGCAGTACTTC
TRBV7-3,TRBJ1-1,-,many,CASSAGVNTEAFF,TGTGCCAGCAGCGCCGGGGTGAACACTGAAGCTTTCTTT
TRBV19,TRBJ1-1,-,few,CASRRGLNTEAFF,TGTGCCAGTAGGCGGGGCCTAAACACTGAAGCTTTCTTT
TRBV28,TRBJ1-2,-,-,CASSAPGGRGGYGYTF,TGTGCCAGCAGTGCCCCCGGGGGGAGGGGGGGCTATGGCTACACCTTC
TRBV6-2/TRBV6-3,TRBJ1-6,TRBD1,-,CASSFDRAVSPLHF,TGTGCCAGCAGTTTCGACAGGGCGGTTTCACCCCTCCACTTT
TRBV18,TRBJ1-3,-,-,CASSPQRPQVDSGNTIYF,TGTGCCAGCTCACCACAACGACCTCAGGTCGACTCTGGAAACACCATATATTTT
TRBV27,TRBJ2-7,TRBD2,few,CASRGGDEQYF,TGTGCCAGCAGGGGAGGGGACGAGCAGTACTTC
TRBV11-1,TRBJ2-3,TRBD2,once,CASSRSGILTDTQYF,TGTGCCAGCAGCCGAAGCGGGATACTCACAGATACGCAGTATTTT
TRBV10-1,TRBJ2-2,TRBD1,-,CASPWVDRGTGELFF,TGCGCCAGTCCCTGGGTAGACAGGGGGACCGGGGAGCTGTTTTTT
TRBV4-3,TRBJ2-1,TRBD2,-,CASSQDIGLAFPNEQFF,TGCGCCAGCAGCCAAGATATCGGACTAGCGTTCCCCAATGAGCAGTTCTTC
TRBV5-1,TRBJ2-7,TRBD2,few,CASSPGGRSYEQYF,TGCGCCAGCAGCCCGGGGGGGCGCTCCTACGAGCAGTACTTC
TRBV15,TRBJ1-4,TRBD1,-,CATSTSGTGVEKLFF,TGTGCCACCAGCACCTCCGGGACAGGCGTTGAAAAACTGTTTTTT
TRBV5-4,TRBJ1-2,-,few,CASSAELYGYTF,TGTGCCAGCAGCGCCGAACTTTATGGCTACACCTTC
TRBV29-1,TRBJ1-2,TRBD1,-,CSVEVDRAYGYTF,TGCAGCGTTGAAGTCGACAGGGCCTATGGCTACACCTTC
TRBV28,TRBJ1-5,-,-,CASRTAGPQHF,TGTGCCAGCAGGACAGCAGGGCCCCAGCATTTT
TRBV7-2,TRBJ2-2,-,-,CASSYQNTGELFF,TGTGCCAGCAGCTATCAAAACACCGGGGAGCTGTTTTTT
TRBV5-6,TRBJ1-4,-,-,CASSGRPGEKLFF,TGTGCCAGCAGCGGCAGGCCAGGCGAAAAACTGTTTTTT
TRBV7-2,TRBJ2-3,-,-,CASSLVATSTDTQYF,TGTGCCAGCAGCTTAGTAGCGACTAGCACAGATACGCAGTATTTT
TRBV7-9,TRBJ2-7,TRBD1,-,CASSETGKGTYEQYF,TGTGCCAGCAGCGAGACAGGGAAGGGGACCTACGAGCAGTACTTC
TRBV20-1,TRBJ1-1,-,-,CSASNPREQSVEAFF,TGCAGTGCTAGTAACCCCCGGGAGCAAAGCGTTGAAGCTTTCTTT
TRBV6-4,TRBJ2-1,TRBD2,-,CASSDRRGGKNEQFF,TGTGCCAGCAGTGATCGGCGGGGGGGCAAGAATGAGCAGTTCTTC
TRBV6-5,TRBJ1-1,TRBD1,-,CASLLGQSNTEAFF,TGTGCCAGTCTATTGGGACAGTCAAACACTGAAGCTTTCTTT
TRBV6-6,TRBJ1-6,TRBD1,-,CASSPRQGNNSPLHF,TGTGCCAGCAGTCCCCGACAGGGAAATAATTCACCCCTCCACTTT
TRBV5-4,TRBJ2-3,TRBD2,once,CASSLGASGGTDTQYF,TGTGCCAGCAGCTTGGGCGCTAGCGGGGGCACAGATACGCAGTATTTT
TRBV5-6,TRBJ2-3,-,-,CASREDSYTDTQYF,TGTGCCAGCAGAGAGGACAGTTACACAGATACGCAGTATTTT
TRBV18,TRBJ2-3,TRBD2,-,CASSPVAGDTQYF,TGTGCCAGCTCACCAGTAGCGGGGGATACGCAGTATTTT
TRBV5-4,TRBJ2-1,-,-,CASSLRGGAYNEQFF,TGTGCCAGCAGCTTAAGGGGGGGGGCATACAATGAGCAGTTCTTC
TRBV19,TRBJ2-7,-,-,CASCRQGGYEQYF,TGTGCCAGTTGTAGGCAGGGAGGCTACGAGCAGTACTTC
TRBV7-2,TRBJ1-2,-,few,CASSDGGGHYGYTF,TGTGCCAGCAGCGACGGAGGCGGCCACTATGGCTACACCTTC
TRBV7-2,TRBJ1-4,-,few,CASSLARRWADNEKLFF,TGTGCCAGCAGCTTAGCCCGAAGGTGGGCTGATAATGAAAAACTGTTTTTT
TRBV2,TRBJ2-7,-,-,CASSEGTTAAYEQYF,TGTGCCAGCAGTGAAGGTACGACAGCAGCTTACGAGCAGTACTTC
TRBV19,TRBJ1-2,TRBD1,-,CASSTRWETGGDGYTF,TGTGCCAGTAGTACCCGATGGGAGACAGGGGGTGACGGCTACACCTTC
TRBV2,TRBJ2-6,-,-,CASSEESLSFGANVLTF,TGTGCCAGCAGTGAAGAGTCCCTGAGCTTCGGGGCCAACGTCCTGACTTTC
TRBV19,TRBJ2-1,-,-,CASSIGTQYLDEQFF,TGTGCCAGTAGTATAGGGACTCAGTACCTGGATGAGCAGTTCTTC